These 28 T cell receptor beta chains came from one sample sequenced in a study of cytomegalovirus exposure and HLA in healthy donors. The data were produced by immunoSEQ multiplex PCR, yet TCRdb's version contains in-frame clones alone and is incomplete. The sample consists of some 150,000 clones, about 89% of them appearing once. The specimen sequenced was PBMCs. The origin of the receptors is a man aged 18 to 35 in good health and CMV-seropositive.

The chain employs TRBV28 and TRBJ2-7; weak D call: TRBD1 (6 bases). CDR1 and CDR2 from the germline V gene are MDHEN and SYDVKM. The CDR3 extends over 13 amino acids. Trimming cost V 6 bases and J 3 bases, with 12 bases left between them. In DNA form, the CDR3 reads TGTGCCAGCAGCCCAGGGGCTCTCTACGAGCAGTACTTC. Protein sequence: CASSPGALYEQYF.

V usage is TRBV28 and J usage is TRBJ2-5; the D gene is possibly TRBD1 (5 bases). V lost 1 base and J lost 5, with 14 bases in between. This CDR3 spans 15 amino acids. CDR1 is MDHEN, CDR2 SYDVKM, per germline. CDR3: CASSLYQGFGETQYF. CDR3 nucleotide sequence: TGTGCCAGCAGTTTATATCAGGGTTTTGGCGAGACCCAGTACTTC. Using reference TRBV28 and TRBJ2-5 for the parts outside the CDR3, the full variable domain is DVKVTQSSRYLVKRTGEKVFLECVQDMDHENMFWYRQDPGLGLRLIYFSYDVKMKEKGDIPEGYSVSREKKERFSLILESASTNQTSMYLCASSLYQGFGETQYFGPGTRLLVL.

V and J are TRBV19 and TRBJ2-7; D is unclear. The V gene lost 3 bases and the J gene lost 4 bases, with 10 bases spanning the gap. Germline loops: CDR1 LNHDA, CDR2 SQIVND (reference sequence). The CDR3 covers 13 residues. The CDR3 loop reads CASSIRPGYEQYF. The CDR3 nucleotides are TGTGCCAGTAGTATCCGGCCCGGGTACGAGCAGTACTTC.

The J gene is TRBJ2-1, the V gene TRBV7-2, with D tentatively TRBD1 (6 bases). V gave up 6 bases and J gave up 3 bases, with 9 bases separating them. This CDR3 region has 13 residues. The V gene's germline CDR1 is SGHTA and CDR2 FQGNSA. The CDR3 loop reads CASSTDSYNEQFF. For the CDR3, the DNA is TGTGCCAGCAGTACGGACAGCTACAATGAGCAGTTCTTC. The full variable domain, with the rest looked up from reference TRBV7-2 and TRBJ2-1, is GAGVSQSPSNKVTEKGKDVELRCDPISGHTALYWYRQSLGQGLEFLIYFQGNSAPDKSGLPSDRFSAERTGGSVSTLTIQRTQQEDSAVYLCASSTDSYNEQFFGPGTRLTVL.

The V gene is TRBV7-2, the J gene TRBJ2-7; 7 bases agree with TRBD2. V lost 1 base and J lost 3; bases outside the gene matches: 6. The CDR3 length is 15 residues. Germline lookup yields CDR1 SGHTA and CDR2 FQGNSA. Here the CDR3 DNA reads TGTGCCAGCAGCTTAGAAGGCGGGAGTATCTACGAGCAGTACTTC. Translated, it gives CASSLEGGSIYEQYF. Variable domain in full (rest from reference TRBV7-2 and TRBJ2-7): GAGVSQSPSNKVTEKGKDVELRCDPISGHTALYWYRQSLGQGLEFLIYFQGNSAPDKSGLPSDRFSAERTGGSVSTLTIQRTQQEDSAVYLCASSLEGGSIYEQYFGPGTRLTVT.

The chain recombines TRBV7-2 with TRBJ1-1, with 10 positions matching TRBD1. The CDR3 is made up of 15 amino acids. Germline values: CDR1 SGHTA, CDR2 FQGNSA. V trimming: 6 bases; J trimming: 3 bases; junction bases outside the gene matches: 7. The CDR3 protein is CASSPGQGLHTEAFF. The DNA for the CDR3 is TGTGCCAGCAGTCCGGGACAGGGGTTACACACTGAAGCTTTCTTT.

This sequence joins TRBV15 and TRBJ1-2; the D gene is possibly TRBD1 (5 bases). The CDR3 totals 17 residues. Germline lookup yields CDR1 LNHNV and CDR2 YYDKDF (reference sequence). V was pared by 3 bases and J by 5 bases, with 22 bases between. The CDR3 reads CATSRMAGDGAEYGYTF. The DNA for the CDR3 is TGTGCCACCAGCAGGATGGCGGGGGATGGTGCTGAATATGGCTACACCTTC.

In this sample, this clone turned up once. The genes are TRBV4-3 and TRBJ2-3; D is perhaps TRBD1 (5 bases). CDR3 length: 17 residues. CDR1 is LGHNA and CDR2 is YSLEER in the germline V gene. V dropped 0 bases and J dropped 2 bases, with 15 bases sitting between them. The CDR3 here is CASSQDRWGRNTDTQYF. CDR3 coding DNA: TGCGCCAGCAGCCAAGATCGGTGGGGCAGAAACACAGATACGCAGTATTTT.

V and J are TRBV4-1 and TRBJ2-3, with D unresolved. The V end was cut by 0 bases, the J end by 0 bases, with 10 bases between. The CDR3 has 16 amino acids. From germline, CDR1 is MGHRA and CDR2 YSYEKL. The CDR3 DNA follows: TGCGCCAGCAGCCAAGATGGGCGCGTAAGCACAGATACGCAGTATTTT. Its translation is CASSQDGRVSTDTQYF.

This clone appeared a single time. The CDR3 region is CAISESGLLQGKDSPLHF. The DNA of the CDR3 is TGTGCCATCAGTGAGTCGGGCCTCCTACAGGGTAAGGATTCACCCCTCCACTTT. V gene TRBV10-3 combines with J gene TRBJ1-6, with D perhaps TRBD1 (6 bases). This CDR3 is 18 amino acids long. From germline, CDR1 is ENHRY and CDR2 SYGVKD. V shed 0 bases and J shed 8 bases, with 20 bases lying between them.

Written as DNA, the CDR3 is TGCGCCAGCAGCTTAGGACTAGCTCGGGTTGATGAGCAGTTCTTC. Its translation: CASSLGLARVDEQFF. This sequence joins TRBV4-3 and TRBJ2-1; 8 bases align to TRBD2. This CDR3 has 15 amino acids. V was pared by 5 bases and J by 8 bases, with 11 bases of the junction left unmatched. Per the germline V gene, CDR1 is LGHNA and CDR2 is YSLEER.

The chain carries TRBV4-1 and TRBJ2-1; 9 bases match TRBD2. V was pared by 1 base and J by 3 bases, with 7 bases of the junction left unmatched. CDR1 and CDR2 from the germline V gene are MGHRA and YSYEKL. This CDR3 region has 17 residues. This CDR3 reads CASSQGVSGGNYNEQFF. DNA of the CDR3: TGCGCCAGCAGCCAAGGGGTAAGCGGGGGGAACTACAATGAGCAGTTCTTC.

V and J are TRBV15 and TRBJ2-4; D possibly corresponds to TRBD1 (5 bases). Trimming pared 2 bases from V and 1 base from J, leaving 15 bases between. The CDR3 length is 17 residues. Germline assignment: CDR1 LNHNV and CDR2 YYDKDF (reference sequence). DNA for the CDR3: TGTGCCACCAGCAGACAGGGTTTGGGGTTGGCCAAAAACATTCAGTACTTC. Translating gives CATSRQGLGLAKNIQYF. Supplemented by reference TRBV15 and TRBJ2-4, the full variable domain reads DAMVIQNPRYQVTQFGKPVTLSCSQTLNHNVMYWYQQKSSQAPKLLFHYYDKDFNNEADTPDNFQSRRPNTSFCFLDIRSPGLGDTAMYLCATSRQGLGLAKNIQYFGAGTRLSVL.

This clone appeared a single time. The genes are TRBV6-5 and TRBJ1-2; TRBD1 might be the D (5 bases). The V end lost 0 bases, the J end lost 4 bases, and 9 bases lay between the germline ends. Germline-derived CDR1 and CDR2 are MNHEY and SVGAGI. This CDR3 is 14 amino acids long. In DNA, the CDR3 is TGTGCCAGCAGTTACTCGCGGGGGGTCTATGGCTACACCTTC. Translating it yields CASSYSRGVYGYTF.

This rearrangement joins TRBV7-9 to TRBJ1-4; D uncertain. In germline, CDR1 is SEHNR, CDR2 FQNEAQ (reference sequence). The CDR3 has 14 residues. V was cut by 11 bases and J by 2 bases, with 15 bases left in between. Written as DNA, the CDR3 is TGTGCCTCTTGGGCCCCGTCCACTAATGAAAAACTGTTTTTT. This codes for CASWAPSTNEKLFF. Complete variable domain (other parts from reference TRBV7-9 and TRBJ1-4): DTGVSQNPRHKITKRGQNVTFRCDPISEHNRLYWYRQTLGQGPEFLTYFQNEAQLEKSRLLSDRFSAERPKGSFSTLEIQRTEQGDSAMYLCASWAPSTNEKLFFGSGTQLSVL.

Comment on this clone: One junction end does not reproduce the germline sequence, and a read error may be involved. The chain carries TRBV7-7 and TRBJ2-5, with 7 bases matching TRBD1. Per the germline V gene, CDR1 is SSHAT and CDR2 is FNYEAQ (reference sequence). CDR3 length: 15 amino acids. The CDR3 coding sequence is TGTGCTAGCAGCTTAGCGCCAGGGGGTCAAGAGACCCAGTACTTC. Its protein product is CASSLAPGGQETQYF.

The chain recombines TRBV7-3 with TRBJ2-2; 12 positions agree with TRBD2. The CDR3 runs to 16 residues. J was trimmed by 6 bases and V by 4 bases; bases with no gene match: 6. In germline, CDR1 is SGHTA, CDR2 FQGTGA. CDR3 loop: CASSSQTSGSPGELFF. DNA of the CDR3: TGTGCCAGCAGCTCGCAGACTAGCGGGAGCCCCGGGGAGCTGTTTTTT.

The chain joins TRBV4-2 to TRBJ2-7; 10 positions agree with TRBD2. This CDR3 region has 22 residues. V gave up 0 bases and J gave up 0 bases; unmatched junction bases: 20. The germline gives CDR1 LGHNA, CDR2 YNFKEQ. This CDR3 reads CASSQDSERGLAGEIHSYEQYF. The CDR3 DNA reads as TGTGCCAGCAGCCAAGATTCGGAGCGGGGCCTAGCGGGAGAGATCCACTCCTACGAGCAGTACTTC.

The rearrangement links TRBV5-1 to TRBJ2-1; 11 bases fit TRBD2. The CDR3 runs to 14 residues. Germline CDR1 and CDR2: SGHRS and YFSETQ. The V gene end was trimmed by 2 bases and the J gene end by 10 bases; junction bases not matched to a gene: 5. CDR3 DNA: TGCGCCAGCAGCTTAACTAGCGGGGGAAGAGAGCAGTTCTTC. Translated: CASSLTSGGREQFF.

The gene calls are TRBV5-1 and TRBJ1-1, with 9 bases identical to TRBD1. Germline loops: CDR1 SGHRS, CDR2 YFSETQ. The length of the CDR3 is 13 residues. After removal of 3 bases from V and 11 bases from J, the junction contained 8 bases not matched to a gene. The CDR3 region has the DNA TGCGCCAGCAGCTGGGGACAGGGAGACGCGGCTTTCTTT. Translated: CASSWGQGDAAFF.

As DNA, the CDR3 is TGCAGTTGTGCCAGTGCACGAGATACGCAGTATTTT. This codes for CSCASARDTQYF. The chain links TRBV29-1 to TRBJ2-3; D not resolved. Germline V gene lookup returns CDR1 SQVTM and CDR2 ANQGSEA. The length of the CDR3 is 12 residues.

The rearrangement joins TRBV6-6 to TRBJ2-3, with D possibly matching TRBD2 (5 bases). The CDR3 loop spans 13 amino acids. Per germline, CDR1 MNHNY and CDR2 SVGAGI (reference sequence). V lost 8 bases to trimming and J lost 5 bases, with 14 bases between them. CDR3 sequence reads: CASGLQNGDTQYF. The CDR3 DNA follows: TGTGCCAGCGGACTTCAAAATGGAGATACGCAGTATTTT.

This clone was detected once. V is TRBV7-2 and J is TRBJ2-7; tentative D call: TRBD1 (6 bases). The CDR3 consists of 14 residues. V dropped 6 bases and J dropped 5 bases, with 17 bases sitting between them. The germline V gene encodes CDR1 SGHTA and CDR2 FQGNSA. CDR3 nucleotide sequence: TGTGCCAGCAGTCTAGCAGGGGCCCAGCACGAGCAGTACTTC. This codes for CASSLAGAQHEQYF.

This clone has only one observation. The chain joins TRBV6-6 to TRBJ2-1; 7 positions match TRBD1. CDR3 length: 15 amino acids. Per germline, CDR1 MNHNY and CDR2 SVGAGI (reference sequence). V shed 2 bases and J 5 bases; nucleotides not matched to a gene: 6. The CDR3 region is CASSYRGRGNNEQFF. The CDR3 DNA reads TGTGCCAGCAGTTACAGGGGGCGCGGCAACAATGAGCAGTTCTTC.

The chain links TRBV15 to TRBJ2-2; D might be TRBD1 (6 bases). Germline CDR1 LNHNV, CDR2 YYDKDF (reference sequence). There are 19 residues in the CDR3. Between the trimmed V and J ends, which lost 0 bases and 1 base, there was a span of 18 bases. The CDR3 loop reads CATSRDLEPGHLNTGELFF. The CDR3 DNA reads TGTGCCACCAGCAGAGATCTCGAACCGGGACACCTGAACACCGGGGAGCTGTTTTTT.

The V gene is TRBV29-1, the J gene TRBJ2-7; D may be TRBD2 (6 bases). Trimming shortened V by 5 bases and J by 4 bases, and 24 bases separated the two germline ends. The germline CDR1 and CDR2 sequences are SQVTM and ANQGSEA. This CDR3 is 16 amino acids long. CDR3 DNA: TGCAGCGTTTATGGTTTTGGGGGAGGCTGGTGGTACGAGCAGTACTTC. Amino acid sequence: CSVYGFGGGWWYEQYF.

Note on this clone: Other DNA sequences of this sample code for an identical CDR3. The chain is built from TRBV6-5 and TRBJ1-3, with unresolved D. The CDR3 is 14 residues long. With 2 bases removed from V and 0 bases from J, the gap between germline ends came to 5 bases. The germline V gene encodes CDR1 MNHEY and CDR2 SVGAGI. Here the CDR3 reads CASSYRSSGNTIYF. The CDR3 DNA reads TGTGCCAGCAGTTACAGGAGCTCTGGAAACACCATATATTTT.

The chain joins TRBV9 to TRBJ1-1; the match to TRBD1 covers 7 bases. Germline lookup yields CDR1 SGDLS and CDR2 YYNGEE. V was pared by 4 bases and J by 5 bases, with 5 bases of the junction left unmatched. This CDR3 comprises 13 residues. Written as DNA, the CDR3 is TGTGCCAGCAGCAGGGACAGTAGAACTGAAGCTTTCTTT. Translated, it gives CASSRDSRTEAFF.